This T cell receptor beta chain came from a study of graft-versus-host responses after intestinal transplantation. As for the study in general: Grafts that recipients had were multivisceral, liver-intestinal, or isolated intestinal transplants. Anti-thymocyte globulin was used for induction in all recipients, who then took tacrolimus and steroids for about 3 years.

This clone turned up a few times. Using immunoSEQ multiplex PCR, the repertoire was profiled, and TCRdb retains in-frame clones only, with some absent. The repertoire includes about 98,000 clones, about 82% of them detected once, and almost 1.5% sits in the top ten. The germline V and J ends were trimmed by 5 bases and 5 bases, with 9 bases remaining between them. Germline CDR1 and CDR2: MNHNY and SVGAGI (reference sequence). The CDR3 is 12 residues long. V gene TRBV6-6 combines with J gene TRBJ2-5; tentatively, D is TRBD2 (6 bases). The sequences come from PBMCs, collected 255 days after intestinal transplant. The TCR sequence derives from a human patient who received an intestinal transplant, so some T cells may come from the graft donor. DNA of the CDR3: TGTGCCAGCAGTGGTGGGGGGGAGACCCAGTACTTC. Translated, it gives CASSGGGETQYF.